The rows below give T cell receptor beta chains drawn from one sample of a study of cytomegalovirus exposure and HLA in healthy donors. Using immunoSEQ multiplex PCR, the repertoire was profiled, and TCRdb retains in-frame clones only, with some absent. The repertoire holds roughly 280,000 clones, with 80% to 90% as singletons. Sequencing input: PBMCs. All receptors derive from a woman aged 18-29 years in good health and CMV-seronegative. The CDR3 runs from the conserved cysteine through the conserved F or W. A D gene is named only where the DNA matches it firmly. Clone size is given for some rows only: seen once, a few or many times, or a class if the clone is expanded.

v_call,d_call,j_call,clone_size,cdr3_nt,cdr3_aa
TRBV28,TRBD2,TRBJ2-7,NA,TGTGCCAGCAGAGCTAGCGGGGGGGCCTACGAGCAGTACTTC,CASRASGGAYEQYF
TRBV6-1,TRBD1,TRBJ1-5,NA,TGTGCCAGCAGTGATAGGCCGGGGACAGGGCGTAGAAGCAATCAGCCCCAGCATTTT,CASSDRPGTGRRSNQPQHF
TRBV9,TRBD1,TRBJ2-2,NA,TGTGCCAGCAGCGTAGGTCCCGACAGGGGATTCCCCGGGGAGCTGTTTTTT,CASSVGPDRGFPGELFF
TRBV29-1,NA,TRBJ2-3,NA,TGCAGCGTTGAAGCTCGACCGGGGGGCACAGATACGCAGTATTTT,CSVEARPGGTDTQYF
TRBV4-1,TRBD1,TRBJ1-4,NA,TGCGCCAGCAGGAGGGCAGGGGGCCGGGAAAAACTGTTTTTT,CASRRAGGREKLFF
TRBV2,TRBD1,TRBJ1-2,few,TGTGCCAGCAGTACAACACTACCGGGACAGGGGAACTATGGCTACACCTTC,CASSTTLPGQGNYGYTF
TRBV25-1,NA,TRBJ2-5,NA,TGTGCCAGCAGTGAATATAAGCGGTTGGGGGAGACCCAGTACTTC,CASSEYKRLGETQYF
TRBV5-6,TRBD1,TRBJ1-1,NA,TGTGCCAGCAGCCCGACAGGGGCGGGGGAGGCTTTCTTT,CASSPTGAGEAFF
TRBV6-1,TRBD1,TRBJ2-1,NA,TGTGCCAGCAGTCGACACCGGACAGGGAACAATGAGCAGTTCTTC,CASSRHRTGNNEQFF
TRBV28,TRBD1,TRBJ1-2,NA,TGTGCCAGCACTCTAGGAGGACAGGGGAAAGGCTACACCTTC,CASTLGGQGKGYTF
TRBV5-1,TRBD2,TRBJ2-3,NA,TGCGCCAGCAGTCGTGATAGCGGGGAATTCACAGATACGCAGTATTTT,CASSRDSGEFTDTQYF
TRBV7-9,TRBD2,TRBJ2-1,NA,TGTGCCAGCAGCTTAGGCGGGGGTTCCTACAATGAGCAGTTCTTC,CASSLGGGSYNEQFF
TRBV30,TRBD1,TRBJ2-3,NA,TGTGCCTGGAGTGGGAAAGGGACAGTTCCACAGGGTACGCAGTATTTT,CAWSGKGTVPQGTQYF
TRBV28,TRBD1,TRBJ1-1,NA,TGTGCCAGCAGATCTACAGGGGACACTGAAGCTTTCTTT,CASRSTGDTEAFF
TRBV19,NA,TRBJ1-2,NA,TGTGCCAGTAGCTCAAAAAATACAGGGCGTAGGGGCTACACCTTC,CASSSKNTGRRGYTF
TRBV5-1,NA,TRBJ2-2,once,TGCGCCAGCAGCTATAGCGGAGGAGGGGTGTCGAACACCGGGGAGCTGTTTTTT,CASSYSGGGVSNTGELFF
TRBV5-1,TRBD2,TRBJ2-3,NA,TGCGCCAGCAGCGCCTCGTCTAGCGGGGGCATTTACACGCAGTATTTT,CASSASSSGGIYTQYF
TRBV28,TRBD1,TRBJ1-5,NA,TGTGCCAGCAGATTCCGGACAGGGGTAAGCAATCAGCCCCAGCATTTT,CASRFRTGVSNQPQHF
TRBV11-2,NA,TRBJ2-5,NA,TGTGCCAGCAGCTTAGTCCCCAGGGGCGAGACCCAGTACTTC,CASSLVPRGETQYF
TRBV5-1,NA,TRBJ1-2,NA,TGCGCCAGCAGCTGGCCCGGGCAGGGAAGCGGCTACACCTTC,CASSWPGQGSGYTF
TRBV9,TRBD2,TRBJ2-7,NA,TGTGCCAGCAGCGGTCAATCGGGGGGGAGGAGCTCCTACGAGCAGTACTTC,CASSGQSGGRSSYEQYF
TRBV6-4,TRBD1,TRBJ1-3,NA,TGTGCCAGCAGTGACTCAGGACAGGGTTCAAGTAAAGGAAACACCATATATTTT,CASSDSGQGSSKGNTIYF
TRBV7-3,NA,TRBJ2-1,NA,TGTGCCAGCAGCACCGACAGGTTCAACAATGAGCAGTTCTTC,CASSTDRFNNEQFF
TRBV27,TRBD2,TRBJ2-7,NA,TGTGCCAGCCTAGCCCTAAGCGGGAGTTCCTACGAGCAGTACTTC,CASLALSGSSYEQYF
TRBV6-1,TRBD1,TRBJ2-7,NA,TGTGCCAGCAGTGTCGCGACAGGGGCCCCCTACGAGCAGTACTTC,CASSVATGAPYEQYF
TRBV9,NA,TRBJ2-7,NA,TGTGCCAGCAGCGTAGGTGCCCGACACGGGCGGGACTCCTACGAGCAGTACTTC,CASSVGARHGRDSYEQYF
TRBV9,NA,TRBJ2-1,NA,TGTGCCAGCAGCGCCGACAATGAGCAGTTCTTC,CASSADNEQFF
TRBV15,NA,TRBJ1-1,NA,TGTGCCACCAGCGTCGTCCCCCCTTTT,CATSVVPPF
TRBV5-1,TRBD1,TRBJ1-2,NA,TGCGCCAGCAGCTCCCGCCCGCAAGGGGGCGCAAATGGCTACACCTTC,CASSSRPQGGANGYTF
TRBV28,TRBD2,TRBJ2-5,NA,TGTGCCAGCAGTTTCGGCCTAGCGGGGGGGAGGTCTGGTCAGACCCAGTACTTC,CASSFGLAGGRSGQTQYF
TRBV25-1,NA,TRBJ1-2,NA,TGTGCCAGCACCTCAGTAAGGGAGGGAGGCTACACCTTC,CASTSVREGGYTF
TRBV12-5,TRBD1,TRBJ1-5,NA,TGTGCTAGTGGTTTGGGGACAGGGGGCGAGAAGGATCAGCCCCAGCATTTT,CASGLGTGGEKDQPQHF
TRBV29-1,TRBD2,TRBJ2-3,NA,TGCAGCGTGAGACTAGCGGGGACGGAGCCAGATACGCAGTATTTT,CSVRLAGTEPDTQYF
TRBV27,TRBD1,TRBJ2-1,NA,TGTGCCAGCAGTTTGGGACAGTCTTACAATGAGCAGTTCTTC,CASSLGQSYNEQFF
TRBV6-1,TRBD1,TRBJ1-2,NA,TGTGCCAGCAGTGGACAGGGGGCGAACTACTATGGCTACACCTTC,CASSGQGANYYGYTF
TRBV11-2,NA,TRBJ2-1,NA,TGTGCCAGCAGCTTAGATCTTTCGGGTGAGCAGTTCTTC,CASSLDLSGEQFF
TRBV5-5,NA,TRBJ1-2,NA,TGTGCCAGCAGCTTGGGGTCAGTCAACTATGGCTACACCTTC,CASSLGSVNYGYTF
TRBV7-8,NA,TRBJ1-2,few,TGTGCCAGCAGCTTAGTTCCTAAGGAGGGCTACACCTTC,CASSLVPKEGYTF
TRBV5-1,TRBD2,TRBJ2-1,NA,TGCGCCAGCAGCTTGACTAGCGTGAGCTCCTACAATGAGCAGTTCTTC,CASSLTSVSSYNEQFF
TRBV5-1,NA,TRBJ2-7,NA,TGCGCCAGCAGCTTGGGGCAGGGGAATTACGAGCAGTACTTC,CASSLGQGNYEQYF
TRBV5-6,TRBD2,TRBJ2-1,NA,TGTGCCAGCAGCTTGGATTTTTTTATGGGACTAGCGGCCGATGAGCAGTTCTTC,CASSLDFFMGLAADEQFF
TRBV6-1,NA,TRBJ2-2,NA,TGTGCCACCTTACAGGGCACCGCGAACACCGGGGAGCTGTTTTTT,CATLQGTANTGELFF
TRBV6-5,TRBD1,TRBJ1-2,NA,TGTGCCAGCAGTTTTCAAAGGACAGGACTCTATGGCTACACCTTC,CASSFQRTGLYGYTF
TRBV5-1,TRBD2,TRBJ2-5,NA,TGCGCCAGCAGCTTGGGACTAGCGGGGGGACAAGAGACCCAGTACTTC,CASSLGLAGGQETQYF
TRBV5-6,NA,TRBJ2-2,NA,TGTGCCAGCAGCTTGGTATCCCCCGGGGAGCTGTTTTTT,CASSLVSPGELFF
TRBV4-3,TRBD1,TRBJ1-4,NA,TGCGCCAGCAGCCAAGCCAAAAACAGGGGATGGACTGAAAAACTGTTTTTT,CASSQAKNRGWTEKLFF
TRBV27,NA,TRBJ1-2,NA,TGTGCCAGCAGTTTAGGGCAGAACTATGGCTACACCTTC,CASSLGQNYGYTF
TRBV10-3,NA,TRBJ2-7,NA,TGTGCCATCAGTGGACTTCGCTACGAGCAGTACTTC,CAISGLRYEQYF
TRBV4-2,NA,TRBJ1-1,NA,TGTGCCAGCAGCCGGGAGACCCGACCGGGGAACACTGAAGCTTTCTTT,CASSRETRPGNTEAFF